The rows below give T cell receptor beta chains drawn from one sample of a study of shared clonotypes between healthy human individuals. TCRdb's copy holds only in-frame clones and misses some; the assay was immunoSEQ multiplex PCR. The sample shows a few hundred thousand clones, more than 95% of them seen only once. The sequenced material came from naive CD4+ T cells sorted from blood. All receptors derive from a woman younger than 45 in good health. Each CDR3 is given with its conserved first and last residue. D genes are given only for firm matches. Size is omitted from some rows. Given values are once, few, many or a class for expanded clones.

TRBJ1-2	NA	TRBV19	NA	CASTESDYGYTF	TGTGCCAGTACCGAATCCGACTATGGCTACACCTTC
TRBJ1-5	NA	TRBV6-1	NA	CATSGYSNQPQHF	TGTGCCACTTCTGGCTATAGCAATCAGCCCCAGCATTTT
TRBJ1-1	few	TRBV11-3	TRBD1	CASSQGSTGEAFF	TGTGCCAGCAGCCAAGGGTCGACAGGGGAAGCTTTCTTT
TRBJ1-1	NA	TRBV2	NA	CASIGLTEAFF	TGTGCCAGCATAGGGTTAACTGAAGCTTTCTTT
TRBJ2-2	NA	TRBV29-1	TRBD1	CSVRPIGTGDAGELFF	TGCAGCGTGCGGCCGATAGGGACAGGGGATGCCGGGGAGCTGTTTTTT
TRBJ1-2	NA	TRBV28	NA	CASSRDGGYTF	TGTGCCAGCAGTCGAGATGGAGGCTACACCTTC
TRBJ2-7	NA	TRBV4-1	NA	CASSQLQPVLNRAYEQYF	TGCGCCAGCAGCCAACTCCAGCCCGTCCTTAACCGGGCCTACGAGCAGTACTTC
TRBJ1-3	NA	TRBV19	TRBD1	CASSATGGPGSGNTIYF	TGTGCCAGTAGTGCGACAGGGGGCCCGGGCTCTGGAAACACCATATATTTT
TRBJ2-5	NA	TRBV2	NA	CASSEGLMGETQYF	TGTGCCAGCAGTGAAGGGCTTATGGGAGAGACCCAGTACTTC
TRBJ1-5	NA	TRBV18	NA	CASSPDSNQPQHF	TGTGCCAGCTCACCAGATAGCAATCAGCCCCAGCATTTT
TRBJ2-2	NA	TRBV18	NA	CASSPRTENTGELFF	TGTGCCAGCTCACCGAGGACAGAGAACACCGGGGAGCTGTTTTTT
TRBJ1-4	NA	TRBV10-3	TRBD1	CAIGWTGEKLFF	TGTGCCATCGGATGGACAGGAGAAAAACTGTTTTTT
TRBJ2-7	NA	TRBV6-5	TRBD2	CASSSSGINEQYF	TGTGCCAGCAGTTCTAGCGGGATAAACGAGCAGTACTTC
TRBJ1-2	once	TRBV27	TRBD1	CASSLWGGQGYGYTF	TGTGCCAGCAGTTTATGGGGAGGACAGGGGTATGGCTACACCTTC
TRBJ2-6	NA	TRBV6-1	NA	CASRTSGANVLTF	TGTGCCAGCAGGACCTCTGGGGCCAACGTCCTGACTTTC
TRBJ1-6	once	TRBV2	NA	CASREDSAYNSPLHF	TGTGCCAGCAGGGAGGACAGCGCCTATAATTCACCCCTCCACTTT
TRBJ2-4	NA	TRBV6-5	NA	CASSPGAALPQYF	TGTGCCAGCAGCCCTGGTGCAGCCCTACCTCAGTACTTC
TRBJ2-7	NA	TRBV14	NA	CASSQAYEQYF	TGTGCCAGCAGCCAAGCTTACGAGCAGTACTTC
TRBJ2-3	once	TRBV5-4	NA	CASSPPMREMDTQYF	TGTGCCAGCAGTCCGCCGATGCGGGAAATGGATACGCAGTATTTT
TRBJ2-5	once	TRBV6-1	TRBD2	CASSAQLAGGEEQYF	TGTGCCAGCAGTGCCCAACTAGCGGGAGGGGAAGAGCAGTACTTC
TRBJ1-2	NA	TRBV4-1	NA	CASSQLSDTNNYGYTF	TGCGCCAGCAGCCAACTCTCGGACACTAACAACTATGGCTACACCTTC
TRBJ2-2	NA	TRBV7-9	NA	CASSLTVSGTGELFF	TGTGCCAGCAGCCTCACTGTATCTGGCACCGGGGAGCTGTTTTTT
TRBJ2-6	NA	TRBV28	NA	CASSPSAPGANVLTF	TGTGCCAGCAGTCCCTCCGCCCCTGGGGCCAACGTCCTGACTTTC
TRBJ1-2	few	TRBV30	NA	CAWSWGYGYTF	TGTGCCTGGAGTTGGGGTTATGGCTACACCTTC
TRBJ2-1	NA	TRBV5-5	TRBD2	CASSAGLAGGNEQFF	TGTGCCAGCAGCGCGGGACTAGCGGGAGGCAATGAGCAGTTCTTC
TRBJ1-2	NA	TRBV28	NA	CASSLEGRVTATF	TGTGCCAGCAGTTTAGAGGGCAGGGTGACCGCCACCTTC
TRBJ2-3	NA	TRBV11-3	NA	CASSLLSSDTQYF	TGTGCCAGCAGCCTTCTTTCATCAGATACGCAGTATTTT
TRBJ2-7	NA	TRBV5-1	NA	CASTEDFRRSQGPFEQYF	TGCGCCAGCACTGAGGACTTCCGGAGGTCCCAAGGGCCCTTCGAGCAGTACTTC
TRBJ2-7	NA	TRBV18	TRBD1	CASSSPGTGGEEQYF	TGTGCCAGCTCCTCCCCTGGGACAGGGGGCGAAGAGCAGTACTTC
TRBJ2-1	NA	TRBV6-5	TRBD2	CASRRGLAGINEQFF	TGTGCCAGCAGAAGGGGACTAGCGGGAATCAATGAGCAGTTCTTC
TRBJ2-7	once	TRBV6-1	TRBD1	CASSERQGVSYEQYF	TGTGCCAGCAGTGAACGACAGGGGGTCTCCTACGAGCAGTACTTC
TRBJ1-2	NA	TRBV5-1	TRBD1	CASSLPTGDGYTF	TGCGCCAGCAGCTTGCCGACAGGGGATGGCTACACCTTC
TRBJ2-1	NA	TRBV5-8	NA	CASSLDGAYYNEQFF	TGTGCCAGCAGCTTGGACGGCGCCTACTACAATGAGCAGTTCTTC
TRBJ2-3	NA	TRBV5-4	NA	CASSPQGFNTQYF	TGTGCCAGCAGCCCACAGGGATTTAATACGCAGTATTTT
TRBJ2-3	NA	TRBV14	NA	CASSQLRVRDTQYF	TGTGCCAGCAGCCAACTAAGAGTCCGAGATACGCAGTATTTT
TRBJ2-7	NA	TRBV5-1	TRBD2	CASSWGTSATSYEQYF	TGCGCCAGCAGCTGGGGGACTAGCGCGACCTCCTACGAGCAGTACTTC
TRBJ2-4	NA	TRBV5-1	NA	CASSWTIQGGAKNIQYF	TGCGCCAGCAGCTGGACCATACAGGGTGGAGCCAAAAACATTCAGTACTTC
TRBJ1-3	NA	TRBV19	TRBD1	CASHDRGRGNTIYF	TGTGCCAGCCACGACAGGGGGCGAGGAAACACCATATATTTT
TRBJ2-5	NA	TRBV29-1	NA	CSLSRAYETQYF	TGCAGTCTGTCCAGGGCTTATGAGACCCAGTACTTC
TRBJ2-7	NA	TRBV29-1	TRBD2	CSVVLAGIYEQYF	TGCAGCGTTGTACTAGCGGGCATCTACGAGCAGTACTTC
TRBJ2-6	once	TRBV27	TRBD1	CASSSLGQGGAGANVLTF	TGTGCCAGCAGTTCGCTGGGACAGGGAGGAGCTGGGGCCAACGTCCTGACTTTC
TRBJ1-5	NA	TRBV28	TRBD1	CASRKDRDYQPQHF	TGTGCCAGCAGAAAAGACAGGGACTATCAGCCCCAGCATTTT
TRBJ2-2	NA	TRBV7-9	NA	CASSLVGGDTGELFF	TGTGCCAGCAGCTTAGTGGGGGGCGACACCGGGGAGCTGTTTTTT
TRBJ2-1	NA	TRBV7-9	NA	CASSALDEQFF	TGTGCCAGCAGCGCCCTCGATGAGCAGTTCTTC
TRBJ2-1	once	TRBV1	NA	CTSSQARHLRTEQFF	TGCACCAGCAGCCAAGCCCGGCACCTTAGGACGGAGCAGTTCTTC
TRBJ2-7	once	TRBV27	NA	CASTRMVGYEQYF	TGTGCCAGCACCCGGATGGTTGGTTACGAGCAGTACTTC